These 12 T cell receptor beta chains originate from one sample sequenced in a study of Ad26.COV2.S vaccination and SARS-CoV-2 variants. Treatment meaning: around 19 received Ad26.COV2.S at low or high dose, single or two shots; about 5 received placebo; per-sample allocation not given. Material that was analyzed had been drawn on day 63 after the first vaccine or placebo injection. Clones were sequenced by immunoSEQ multiplex PCR, and TCRdb holds only the in-frame ones, with some missing. The sample records over 400,000 clones, 90% being singletons. The material was peripheral blood, obtained in a trial of Ad26.COV2.S vaccine versus placebo. These receptors originate from a person between 18 and 59 years old who received the Ad26.COV2.S COVID-19 vaccine or a placebo.

This chain connects TRBV5-4 to TRBJ2-3, with 8 bases fitting TRBD1. This CDR3 contains 18 residues. The ends lost 5 bases at V and 3 bases at J; junction bases unmatched: 17. CDR1 and CDR2 (germline): SGHNT, YYREEE (reference sequence). The CDR3 protein is CASSRGQDVPLTTDTQYF. The CDR3 DNA follows: TGTGCCAGCAGTCGGGGACAGGATGTCCCCTTAACGACAGATACGCAGTATTTT. The full variable domain, completed using reference TRBV5-4 and TRBJ2-3, is ETGVTQSPTHLIKTRGQQVTLRCSSQSGHNTVSWYQQALGQGPQFIFQYYREEENGRGNFPPRFSGLQFPNYSSELNVNALELDDSALYLCASSRGQDVPLTTDTQYFGPGTRLTVL.

The chain uses TRBV9 and TRBJ2-1; 8 bases agree with TRBD1. There are 16 residues in the CDR3. Germline loops: CDR1 SGDLS, CDR2 YYNGEE. After removal of 2 bases from V and 0 bases from J, the junction contained 4 bases not matched to a gene. In DNA form, the CDR3 reads TGTGCCAGCAGCGTCAACAGGGGGAGCTCCTACAATGAGCAGTTCTTC. The encoded protein is CASSVNRGSSYNEQFF.

The chain recombines TRBV30 with TRBJ1-5, with D maybe TRBD1 (6 bases). Germline V CDR1 and CDR2: GTSNPN, SVGIG (reference sequence). The length of the CDR3 is 15 residues. V was pared by 5 bases and J by 0 bases, with 14 bases between. Written as DNA, the CDR3 is TGTGCCTGGGGGACAAACGCCTTTAGCAATCAGCCCCAGCATTTT. Protein sequence: CAWGTNAFSNQPQHF.

The chain uses TRBV27 and TRBJ2-7; D gene uncertain. This CDR3 contains 14 residues. CDR1 and CDR2 from the germline V gene are MNHEY and SMNVEV (reference sequence). V was cut by 4 bases and J by 2 bases, with 12 bases left in between. The CDR3 region has the DNA TGTGCCAGCAGTTCACCTAACAGACCCTACGAGCAGTACTTC. Translating it yields CASSSPNRPYEQYF.

CDR3 sequence: CASSGLGTSGLNTGELFF. In DNA form, the CDR3 reads TGTGCCAGCAGTGGACTAGGGACTAGCGGATTGAACACCGGGGAGCTGTTTTTT. The V call is TRBV25-1, the J call TRBJ2-2; 11 bases map to TRBD2. This CDR3 is built from 18 residues. V shed 4 bases, J shed 1 base, and the junction held 8 bases outside the gene matches. CDR1 MGHDK and CDR2 SYGVNS come from the germline V gene.

The chain recombines TRBV19 with TRBJ2-3, with a weak D call TRBD1 (7 bases). The CDR3 covers 15 residues. V lost 6 bases to trimming and J lost 1 base, with 14 bases between them. Germline V lookup: CDR1 LNHDA, CDR2 SQIVND (reference sequence). CDR3 nucleotides: TGTGCCAGTAGCCCGGGGGACAGAGGCACAGATACGCAGTATTTT. It yields the protein CASSPGDRGTDTQYF.

V is TRBV29-1 and J is TRBJ1-2; the D gene is possibly TRBD1 (6 bases). The germline V gene encodes CDR1 SQVTM and CDR2 ANQGSEA. The CDR3 spans 12 residues. The CDR3 region has the DNA TGCAGTTCGCGGGGGGCTGGTGATGGCTACACCTTC. Its protein product is CSSRGAGDGYTF.

The V gene is TRBV27, the J gene TRBJ2-7, with TRBD2 matching 13 bases. Unmatched junction bases numbered 4, after V lost 5 bases and J lost 3 bases. This CDR3 spans 15 amino acids. The germline V gene encodes CDR1 MNHEY and CDR2 SMNVEV (reference sequence). The CDR3 DNA reads TGTGCCAGCAGTCCCGGGACTAGCGGGAACTACGAGCAGTACTTC. Protein: CASSPGTSGNYEQYF.

The genes are TRBV7-3 and TRBJ1-5, with unresolved D. Germline-derived CDR1 and CDR2 are SGHTA and FQGTGA. V shed 0 bases and J shed 2 bases, with 14 bases lying between them. The CDR3 runs to 17 residues. This CDR3 reads CASSLTLRQPRNQPQHF. DNA of the CDR3: TGTGCCAGCAGCTTAACGTTACGTCAGCCTCGCAATCAGCCCCAGCATTTT.

The genes are TRBV5-6 and TRBJ2-7; TRBD2 agrees at 7 bases. V lost 4 bases, J lost 5 bases, and 9 bases stayed unmatched. The CDR3 consists of 14 residues. CDR1 and CDR2 from the germline V gene are SGHDT and YYEEEE. This CDR3 is CASSRPGGIHEQYF. The CDR3 DNA follows: TGTGCCAGCAGCCGCCCGGGAGGAATCCACGAGCAGTACTTC.

The chain carries TRBV19 and TRBJ2-6; D is possibly TRBD1 (5 bases). This CDR3 contains 14 residues. The germline CDR1 and CDR2 sequences are LNHDA and SQIVND (reference sequence). V lost 5 bases and J lost 4, with 9 bases in between. CDR3 coding DNA: TGTGCCAGTAGTTTGGGGCAAGGGGCCAACGTCCTGACTTTC. The encoded protein is CASSLGQGANVLTF.

This chain joins TRBV7-9 and TRBJ2-1, with 7 nucleotides matching TRBD1. The CDR3 runs to 15 residues. Germline V CDR1 and CDR2: SEHNR, FQNEAQ (reference sequence). J gave up 5 bases and V 1 base, and 5 bases lay outside the gene matches. The CDR3, as DNA: TGTGCCAGCAGCTTAGTAGGGACAGAAGACAATGAGCAGTTCTTC. This gives the protein CASSLVGTEDNEQFF.